This is a list of T cell receptor beta chains from one sample in a study of cytomegalovirus exposure and HLA in healthy donors. Libraries were prepared by immunoSEQ multiplex PCR; TCRdb keeps only in-frame clonotypes and omits some of them. Here the sample spans roughly 68,000 clones, about 72% being singletons. Material: PBMCs. Receptors were obtained from a man aged 40-49 years in good health and CMV-seropositive. Both conserved end residues are part of each CDR3. A D gene is named only where the DNA matches it firmly. Rows may omit the clone size; those that give it use once, few, many or a size class.

CDR3aa	CDR3nt	abundance	v_gene	d_gene	j_gene
CASSHDRGKKAGYTF	TGTGCCAGCAGTCACGACCGGGGGAAGAAAGCTGGCTACACCTTC	.	TRBV13	.	TRBJ1-2
CAWNSGTVSYEQYF	TGTGCCTGGAATTCAGGGACAGTATCTTACGAGCAGTACTTC	few	TRBV30	TRBD1	TRBJ2-7
CASSPRTGGVGETQYF	TGTGCCAGCAGCCCCCGGACAGGGGGTGTAGGAGAGACCCAGTACTTC	.	TRBV7-9	TRBD1	TRBJ2-5
CSAPLGRGELFF	TGCAGCGCCCCTCTAGGCCGCGGGGAGCTGTTTTTT	.	TRBV29-1	.	TRBJ2-2
CASSQAGTGIYGYTF	TGCGCCAGCAGCCAGGCCGGGACAGGGATCTATGGCTACACCTTC	.	TRBV4-3	TRBD1	TRBJ1-2
CASSLSAAGSTEAFF	TGTGCCAGCAGCTTGTCGGCGGCGGGTAGCACTGAAGCTTTCTTT	.	TRBV5-4	.	TRBJ1-1
CASSIRTGGSLELFF	TGTGCCAGTAGTATCCGGACAGGGGGCTCGTTGGAGCTGTTTTTT	.	TRBV19	TRBD1	TRBJ2-2
CASSFSGALDEQFF	TGTGCCAGCAGCTTTAGCGGGGCGCTCGATGAGCAGTTCTTC	.	TRBV5-4	TRBD2	TRBJ2-1
CASGPDGTSAGGANVLTF	TGTGCTAGTGGTCCCGACGGGACCTCAGCGGGGGGGGCCAACGTCCTGACTTTC	few	TRBV12-5	TRBD2	TRBJ2-6
CASSPPGRGETGELFF	TGTGCCAGCAGCCCCCCCGGCAGGGGAGAAACCGGGGAGCTGTTTTTT	few	TRBV9	.	TRBJ2-2
CASSTGQGTGELFF	TGTGCCAGCAGCACAGGACAGGGTACCGGGGAGCTGTTTTTT	few	TRBV2	TRBD1	TRBJ2-2
CASSEHPNTEAFF	TGTGCCAGCAGTGAACACCCGAACACTGAAGCTTTCTTT	.	TRBV6-5	.	TRBJ1-1
CASSFKGAGEQYF	TGTGCCAGCAGCTTTAAGGGGGCGGGCGAGCAGTACTTC	.	TRBV7-2	TRBD1	TRBJ2-7
CASSTRELQETQYF	TGCGCCAGCAGCACCCGGGAGCTCCAAGAGACCCAGTACTTC	few	TRBV7-6	.	TRBJ2-5
CASSLGPPDRNLIYEQYF	TGCGCCAGCAGCTTGGGACCTCCGGACAGGAACTTAATCTACGAGCAGTACTTC	few	TRBV5-1	TRBD1	TRBJ2-7
CATSRSGTGYNEQFF	TGTGCCACCAGCAGATCCGGGACAGGCTACAATGAGCAGTTCTTC	.	TRBV15	TRBD1	TRBJ2-1
CASSYPAGEAFF	TGTGCCAGCAGTTACCCTGCCGGGGAAGCTTTCTTT	few	TRBV6-6	.	TRBJ1-1